The 21 T cell receptor beta chains reported below all come from one sample, sequenced in a study of blood T cell repertoires in COVID-19. Here immunoSEQ multiplex PCR was the method, and the copy in TCRdb shows in-frame clones only, minus some. The data contain about 250,000 clones, 65% to 85% of them singletons. Sequences were obtained from peripheral blood. Every receptor here comes from a man older than 75 with acute or convalescent COVID-19.

The chain is built from TRBV2 and TRBJ2-7, with D hard to call. Trimming pared 3 bases from V and 6 bases from J, leaving 9 bases between. The CDR3 length is 12 residues. Germline CDR1 SNHLY, CDR2 FYNNEI. The CDR3 coding sequence is TGTGCCAGCAGTGACGACACACCCGAGCAGTACTTC. It encodes CASSDDTPEQYF. Combining the CDR3 with reference TRBV2 and TRBJ2-7 gives the whole variable domain EPEVTQTPSHQVTQMGQEVILRCVPISNHLYFYWYRQILGQKVEFLVSFYNNEISEKSEIFDDQFSVERPDGSNFTLKIRSTKLEDSAMYFCASSDDTPEQYFGPGTRLTVT.

V is TRBV27 and J is TRBJ2-1; TRBD2 matches at 7 bases. Trimming at V came to 3 bases and at J to 2 bases, leaving 4 bases not matched to a gene. The CDR3 sequence is 15 residues long. Germline CDR1 is MNHEY and CDR2 is SMNVEV (reference sequence). This chain's CDR3 is CASSFGGRAYNEQFF. CDR3 sequence (DNA): TGTGCCAGCAGTTTCGGCGGGAGAGCCTACAATGAGCAGTTCTTC.

The sample holds a few counts of this clone. This chain uses TRBV5-1 with TRBJ2-5, with 9 bases lining up with TRBD1. From germline, CDR1 is SGHRS and CDR2 YFSETQ. There are 16 residues in the CDR3. After removal of 0 bases from V and 5 bases from J, the junction contained 8 bases not matched to a gene. CDR3 in DNA: TGCGCCAGCAGCTTGGCGACAGGGGGGCTGGGGGAGACCCAGTACTTC. The encoded protein is CASSLATGGLGETQYF.

This rearrangement joins TRBV2 to TRBJ1-2; 9 bases map to TRBD1. This CDR3 is 15 amino acids long. Germline CDR1 and CDR2: SNHLY and FYNNEI. V lost 3 bases to trimming and J lost 4 bases; unmatched junction nucleotides: 6. DNA of the CDR3: TGTGCCAGCAGTGATCGGACAGGGGATGCCTATGGCTACACCTTC. Protein product: CASSDRTGDAYGYTF.

The V call is TRBV7-2, the J call TRBJ2-7; D is perhaps TRBD1 (5 bases). The CDR3 totals 16 residues. CDR1 and CDR2 (germline): SGHTA, FQGNSA. V lost 1 base to trimming and J lost 0 bases, with 13 bases between them. The CDR3 nucleotides read TGTGCCAGCAGCTTAGATTTCGACAGAAGCTCCTACGAGCAGTACTTC. Its translation is CASSLDFDRSSYEQYF.

The chain combines TRBV29-1 with TRBJ1-1; no firm D call. The V end was cut by 5 bases, the J end by 4 bases, with 8 bases between. Germline assignment: CDR1 SQVTM and CDR2 ANQGSEA. The CDR3 sequence is 11 residues long. For the CDR3, the DNA is TGCAGCGTTAGTCGGGGCACTGAAGCTTTCTTT. Encoded protein: CSVSRGTEAFF.

The chain couples TRBV5-4 to TRBJ2-1; 9 positions agree with TRBD1. Germline-derived CDR1 and CDR2 are SGHNT and YYREEE (reference sequence). This CDR3 is 14 amino acids long. With 4 bases clipped from V and 9 bases from J, the junction kept 8 bases outside the gene matches. The CDR3 protein is CASSRDRGVFEQFF. DNA for the CDR3: TGTGCCAGCAGCCGCGACAGGGGGGTTTTTGAGCAGTTCTTC. Filled out from reference TRBV5-4 and TRBJ2-1, the complete variable domain reads ETGVTQSPTHLIKTRGQQVTLRCSSQSGHNTVSWYQQALGQGPQFIFQYYREEENGRGNFPPRFSGLQFPNYSSELNVNALELDDSALYLCASSRDRGVFEQFFGPGTRLTVL.

The chain is built from TRBV7-9 and TRBJ2-7; a weak D match, TRBD2 (5 bases). Trimming took 2 bases from V and 2 from J, leaving 10 bases between them. This CDR3 contains 14 residues. Germline CDR1 is SEHNR and CDR2 is FQNEAQ (reference sequence). The CDR3 DNA reads as TGTGCCAGCAGCTTATCTGTCGGGACCTACGAGCAGTACTTC. Residues: CASSLSVGTYEQYF. Looking up the rest from reference TRBV7-9 and TRBJ2-7 gives the full variable domain: DTGVSQNPRHKITKRGQNVTFRCDPISEHNRLYWYRQTLGQGPEFLTYFQNEAQLEKSRLLSDRFSAERPKGSFSTLEIQRTEQGDSAMYLCASSLSVGTYEQYFGPGTRLTVT.

This clone was seen just once. The chain carries TRBV9 and TRBJ1-2, with 7 bases that match TRBD1. The CDR3 runs to 15 residues. Looked up from germline, CDR1 is SGDLS and CDR2 is YYNGEE. The junction had 6 bases not matched to a gene; V was cut back by 4 bases and J by 0 bases. The CDR3 protein is CASSRGGRANYGYTF. In DNA form, the CDR3 reads TGTGCCAGCAGCCGAGGGGGCCGAGCTAACTATGGCTACACCTTC.

The gene calls are TRBV12-3 or TRBV12-4 and TRBJ2-7; D may be TRBD2 (5 bases). The CDR3 is 11 residues long. The germline V and J ends were trimmed by 1 base and 7 bases, with 5 bases remaining between them. CDR3 sequence (DNA): TGTGCCAGCAGTTTAGGGAGGGAGCAGTACTTC. This codes for CASSLGREQYF.

This chain connects TRBV6-5 to TRBJ1-1, with TRBD1 as a possible D gene (5 bases). Germline CDR1 reads MNHEY; CDR2 reads SVGAGI. The length of the CDR3 is 11 residues. Trimming removed 7 bases from V and 5 bases from J, with 8 bases in between. This chain's CDR3 is CASMGGTEAFF. The CDR3 DNA reads as TGTGCCAGCATGGGGGGTACTGAAGCTTTCTTT.

This chain connects TRBV2 to TRBJ2-7; D is unclear. Germline V gives CDR1 SNHLY, CDR2 FYNNEI. The V and J ends lost 3 bases and 7 bases respectively, with 7 bases between them. The CDR3 contains 11 residues. The chain's CDR3 is CASSEAQEQYF. The CDR3 coding sequence is TGTGCCAGCAGTGAGGCCCAGGAGCAGTACTTC.

The chain combines TRBV28 with TRBJ2-5; 10 positions agree with TRBD2. V was clipped by 7 bases and J by 5 bases; unmatched bases: 7. The germline V gene encodes CDR1 MDHEN and CDR2 SYDVKM. The CDR3 totals 14 residues. This chain's CDR3 is CASKLAGVVETQYF. The CDR3 DNA is TGTGCCAGCAAGCTAGCGGGAGTAGTGGAGACCCAGTACTTC.

This clone showed up just once. This chain connects TRBV5-1 to TRBJ2-1; 9 nucleotides line up with TRBD2. V was pared by 5 bases and J by 5 bases, with 11 bases of the junction left unmatched. Per the germline V gene, CDR1 is SGHRS and CDR2 is YFSETQ. The CDR3 runs 16 residues. The CDR3 reads CASREGAAGGHNEQFF. The CDR3 DNA sequence: TGCGCCAGCAGGGAGGGGGCAGCGGGAGGACACAATGAGCAGTTCTTC.

This chain links TRBV19 with TRBJ1-1; D gene ambiguous. Germline V gives CDR1 LNHDA, CDR2 SQIVND (reference sequence). This CDR3 is built from 14 residues. The V end was cut by 5 bases, the J end by 2 bases, with 12 bases between. CDR3 bases: TGTGCCAGTAGTGCCGCCGGGAGTAACACTGAAGCTTTCTTT. It yields the protein CASSAAGSNTEAFF.

The chain recombines TRBV28 with TRBJ1-4; D possibly corresponds to TRBD1 (6 bases). V lost 8 bases, J lost 7 bases, and 23 bases lay in between. CDR1 is MDHEN and CDR2 is SYDVKM in the germline V gene. The length of the CDR3 is 16 residues. This chain's CDR3 is CASQTGGFIGAEKLFF. The CDR3 coding sequence is TGTGCCAGCCAAACGGGGGGCTTTATAGGGGCTGAAAAACTGTTTTTT.

The CDR3 nucleotides read TGTGCCAGCAGCGTAGACGGTTATAGCAATCAGCCCCAGCATTTT. It encodes CASSVDGYSNQPQHF. The V and J genes are TRBV9 and TRBJ1-5; no definite D call. Trimming left V 0 bases short and J 0 bases short, with 7 bases between. Looked up from germline, CDR1 is SGDLS and CDR2 is YYNGEE. The CDR3 runs to 15 residues.

J is TRBJ2-7 and V is TRBV10-2; possible D gene TRBD1, 6 bases. The V end was cut by 6 bases, the J end by 0 bases, with 12 bases between. Per germline, CDR1 WSHSY and CDR2 SAAADI. This CDR3 contains 14 residues. CDR3 in amino acids: CASRGQRSSYEQYF. CDR3 DNA: TGCGCCAGCAGAGGACAGAGAAGCTCCTACGAGCAGTACTTC.

The CDR3, as DNA: TGTGCCAGTAGTATCGGCAGCGGGGTCACTGAAGCTTTCTTT. Translating it yields CASSIGSGVTEAFF. This chain links TRBV19 with TRBJ1-1; D unclear. Trimming shortened V by 3 bases and J by 4 bases, and 12 bases separated the two germline ends. CDR3 length: 14 residues. Germline values: CDR1 LNHDA, CDR2 SQIVND (reference sequence).

On this clone itself: Within the sample, other DNA sequences also encode this same CDR3. V gene TRBV6-6 combines with J gene TRBJ1-5; tentatively, D is TRBD1 (6 bases). The CDR3 has 14 residues. Looked up from germline, CDR1 is MNHNY and CDR2 is SVGAGI (reference sequence). V gave up 5 bases and J gave up 4 bases, with 12 bases separating them. CDR3 residues: CASSATGGNQPQHF. The CDR3 DNA reads as TGTGCCAGCAGTGCGACAGGCGGAAATCAGCCCCAGCATTTT.

The genes are TRBV27 and TRBJ1-2; TRBD1 aligns across 7 bases. Germline loops: CDR1 MNHEY, CDR2 SMNVEV (reference sequence). J gave up 2 bases and V 6 bases, and 6 bases lay outside the gene matches. This CDR3 is 14 amino acids long. The CDR3 DNA follows: TGTGCCAGCAGGGGGACAGAACGAAACTATGGCTACACCTTC. Protein product: CASRGTERNYGYTF.